Below, 14 T cell receptor beta chains from the same sample are listed, as sequenced in a study of blood T cell repertoires in COVID-19. TCRdb's table, derived via immunoSEQ multiplex PCR, lists solely in-frame clones and lacks some. The table shows tens of thousands of clones, with over 65% occurring only once. The specimen was peripheral blood. The receptors were gathered from a human donor in a cohort sampled during active COVID-19.

This chain uses TRBV19 with TRBJ2-7, with 7 bases that match TRBD1. The J segment lost 6 bases and the V segment lost 5 bases, leaving 13 bases of the junction unmatched. The V gene's germline CDR1 is LNHDA and CDR2 SQIVND (reference sequence). There are 15 residues in the CDR3. This CDR3 is CASSARDRVQGEQYF. CDR3 coding DNA: TGTGCCAGTAGTGCCCGCGACAGGGTGCAGGGCGAGCAGTACTTC.

V and J are TRBV7-7 and TRBJ2-7, with 7 bases that match TRBD1. Per the germline V gene, CDR1 is SSHAT and CDR2 is FNYEAQ (reference sequence). This CDR3 has 15 residues. The V segment lost 1 base and the J segment 2 bases; nucleotides outside the gene matches: 5. Here the CDR3 reads CASSLGQGGAYEQYF. The DNA for the CDR3 is TGTGCCAGCAGCTTAGGACAGGGTGGCGCCTACGAGCAGTACTTC.

This clone was picked up one time. The chain carries TRBV10-3 and TRBJ1-3; D gene unclear. The V and J ends lost 9 bases and 4 bases respectively, with 13 bases between them. Germline V gene lookup returns CDR1 ENHRY and CDR2 SYGVKD. CDR3 size: 13 residues. The CDR3 here is CAMRESPGNTIYF. For the CDR3, the DNA is TGTGCCATGCGAGAGAGCCCCGGAAACACCATATATTTT.

This clone has a handful of counts. The chain carries TRBV27 and TRBJ1-1, with D possibly TRBD1 on 5 matching bases. The CDR3 runs to 11 residues. From germline, CDR1 is MNHEY and CDR2 SMNVEV (reference sequence). The V gene lost 8 bases and the J gene lost 6 bases, with 10 bases spanning the gap. This CDR3 is CASHGGSEAFF. The CDR3 DNA reads as TGTGCCAGCCATGGGGGGTCTGAAGCTTTCTTT.

V gene TRBV12-2 combines with J gene TRBJ1-6; the D call of TRBD1 is as the table states it, not checked on the DNA. TRBV12-2 is classified as a pseudogene. This CDR3 has 14 amino acids. The CDR3 DNA is TGTGCAAGTCGCTTACCCAGGGATGGTTCACCCCTCCACTTT. This gives the protein CASRLPRDGSPLHF.

This chain uses TRBV28 with TRBJ1-5; D unresolved. Germline V gene sequence: CDR1 MDHEN, CDR2 SYDVKM. The CDR3 covers 13 residues. Trimming took 5 bases from V and 5 from J, leaving 10 bases between them. The CDR3 loop is CASSTLEDQPQHF. The CDR3 nucleotides read TGTGCCAGCAGTACCCTAGAAGATCAGCCCCAGCATTTT. Drawing the rest from reference TRBV28 and TRBJ1-5, the complete variable domain is DVKVTQSSRYLVKRTGEKVFLECVQDMDHENMFWYRQDPGLGLRLIYFSYDVKMKEKGDIPEGYSVSREKKERFSLILESASTNQTSMYLCASSTLEDQPQHFGDGTRLSIL.

The chain employs TRBV19 and TRBJ2-1, with D hard to call. CDR1 and CDR2 from the germline V gene are LNHDA and SQIVND (reference sequence). The CDR3 length is 14 residues. Trimming cost V 5 bases and J 0 bases, with 8 bases left between them. The CDR3 DNA is TGTGCCAGTAGTGATAGGAGCTCCTACAATGAGCAGTTCTTC. The encoded protein is CASSDRSSYNEQFF.

For the CDR3, the DNA is TGTGCCAGCAGTTTCTCCACCTCGGGACAGATGGGCGGCTACACCTTC. Translating gives CASSFSTSGQMGGYTF. This rearrangement joins TRBV28 to TRBJ1-2, with 7 positions matching TRBD1. CDR1 MDHEN and CDR2 SYDVKM come from the germline V gene. The junction had 15 bases not matched to a gene; V was cut back by 3 bases and J by 8 bases. The CDR3 contains 16 residues.

The chain recombines TRBV6-6 with TRBJ2-5, with 8 bases matching TRBD2. With V trimmed by 2 bases and J by 5 bases, 7 bases remained unmatched. The CDR3 has 15 residues. The germline V gene encodes CDR1 MNHNY and CDR2 SVGAGI (reference sequence). This chain's CDR3 is CASSYARGGRETQYF. CDR3 nucleotide sequence: TGTGCCAGCAGTTACGCCCGGGGGGGCAGGGAGACCCAGTACTTC.

The chain joins TRBV25-1 to TRBJ1-2; D might be TRBD1 (5 bases). The CDR3 loop spans 13 amino acids. Trimming left V 2 bases short and J 7 bases short, with 11 bases between. CDR1 is MGHDK, CDR2 SYGVNS, per germline. CDR3 DNA: TGTGCCAGCAGTGAAGGACAAATCCGTGGCTACACCTTC. Translated: CASSEGQIRGYTF.

The J gene is TRBJ2-7, the V gene TRBV19; 7 nucleotides line up with TRBD1. The CDR3 totals 15 residues. V trimming: 4 bases; J trimming: 6 bases; junction bases outside the gene matches: 12. Per the germline V gene, CDR1 is LNHDA and CDR2 is SQIVND (reference sequence). DNA for the CDR3: TGTGCCAGTAGTACCCCCGGGACAGCGTCTCTCGAGCAGTACTTC. It translates to CASSTPGTASLEQYF.

The chain employs TRBV12-3 or TRBV12-4 and TRBJ2-7; D call uncertain. The CDR3 extends over 13 amino acids. The V end lost 1 base, the J end lost 6 bases, and 10 bases lay between the germline ends. As DNA, the CDR3 is TGTGCCAGCAGTTTAGGGCACGGGTCCGAGCAGTACTTC. Amino acid sequence: CASSLGHGSEQYF.

The rearrangement joins TRBV28 to TRBJ1-4; D is perhaps TRBD1 (5 bases). The CDR3 covers 13 residues. The germline gives CDR1 MDHEN, CDR2 SYDVKM. In nucleotides, the CDR3 is TGTGCAACCAGCGGGGGAGATTGGGAAAAACTGTTTTTT. Protein sequence: CATSGGDWEKLFF.

The chain recombines TRBV3-1 (or the pseudogene TRBV3-2) with TRBJ1-1, with D unclear. The CDR3 covers 13 residues. V lost 3 bases and J 2 bases, leaving 7 bases between the germline ends. Germline CDR1 is LGHDT and CDR2 is YNNKEL (reference sequence). CDR3 protein: CASSHLLNTEAFF. The DNA for the CDR3 is TGTGCCAGCAGCCATCTACTAAACACTGAAGCTTTCTTT.